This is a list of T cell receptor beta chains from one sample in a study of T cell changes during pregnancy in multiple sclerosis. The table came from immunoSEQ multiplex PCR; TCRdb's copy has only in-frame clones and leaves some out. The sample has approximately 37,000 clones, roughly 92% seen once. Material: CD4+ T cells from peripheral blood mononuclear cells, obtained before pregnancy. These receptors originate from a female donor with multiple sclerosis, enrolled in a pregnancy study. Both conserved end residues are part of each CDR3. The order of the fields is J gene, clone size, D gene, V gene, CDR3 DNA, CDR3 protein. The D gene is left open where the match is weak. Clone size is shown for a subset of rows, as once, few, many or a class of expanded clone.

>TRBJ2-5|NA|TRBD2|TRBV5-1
TGCGCCAGCAAGACCCTAGCGGGAGGGCCAGGGGAGACCCAGTACTTC
CASKTLAGGPGETQYF
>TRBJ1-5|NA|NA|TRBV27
TGTGCCAGCAGCCAAAATAGCAATCAGCCCCAGCATTTT
CASSQNSNQPQHF
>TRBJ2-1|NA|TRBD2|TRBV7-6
TGTGCCAGCAGCTTACCAGCTACTAGCGGGAATGGCAATGAGCAGTTCTTC
CASSLPATSGNGNEQFF
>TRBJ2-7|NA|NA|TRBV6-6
TGTGCCAGCACCCGACGGGGGAGTGGGTACGAGCAGTACTTC
CASTRRGSGYEQYF
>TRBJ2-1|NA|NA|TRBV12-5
TGTGCTAGTGGTGCCCCGGGAACGAAGAATGAGCAGTTCTTC
CASGAPGTKNEQFF
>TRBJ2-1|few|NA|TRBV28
TGTGCCAGCAGTTTAGGGGGACTGAGCTCCTACAATGAGCAGTTCTTC
CASSLGGLSSYNEQFF
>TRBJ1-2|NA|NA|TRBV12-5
TGTGCTAGTGGCGGTGGGGGCTCAGGAAACTATGGCTACACCTTC
CASGGGGSGNYGYTF
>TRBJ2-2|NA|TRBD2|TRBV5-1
TGCGCCAGCAGCTTGGCGGTGACTAGCGGGAGCGGCACCGGGGAGCTGTTTTTT
CASSLAVTSGSGTGELFF
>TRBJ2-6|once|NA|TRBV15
TGTGCCACCAGCAGGGACAACTCTGGGGCCAACGTCCTGACTTTC
CATSRDNSGANVLTF
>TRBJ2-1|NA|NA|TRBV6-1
TGTGCCAGCCACAGGATCTCCTACAATGAGCAGTTCTTC
CASHRISYNEQFF
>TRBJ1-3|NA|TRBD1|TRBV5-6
TGTGCCAGCAGCCAAAGACAGGGCCTTGGGGGAAACACCATATATTTT
CASSQRQGLGGNTIYF
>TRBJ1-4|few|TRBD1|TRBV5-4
TGTGCCAGCAGCAGATTCGGACAGGGGAAACTGTTTTTT
CASSRFGQGKLFF
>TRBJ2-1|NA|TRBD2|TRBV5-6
TGTGCCAGCAGCTTGGGGTCGGGAGGGCTACTGGATGAGCAGTTCTTC
CASSLGSGGLLDEQFF
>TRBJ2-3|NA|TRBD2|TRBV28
TGTGCCAGCAGGGAAAGCGGGAGGCGTCGGACAGATACGCAGTATTTT
CASRESGRRRTDTQYF
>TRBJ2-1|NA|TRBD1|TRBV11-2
TGTGCCAGCAGCAGAGGGGACAGGCAATACAATGAGCAGTTCTTC
CASSRGDRQYNEQFF
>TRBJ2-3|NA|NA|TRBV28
TGTGCCAGCAGTGGAGGTACGCAGTATTTT
CASSGGTQYF
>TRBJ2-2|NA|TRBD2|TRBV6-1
TGTGCCAGCAGTGAAGTAGGGAGGGGCAGGGAGCTGTTTTTT
CASSEVGRGRELFF
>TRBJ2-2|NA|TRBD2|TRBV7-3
TGTGCCAGCAGCCCGCGAGGACTAGCGGGAGGAACGAACACCGGGGAGCTGTTTTTT
CASSPRGLAGGTNTGELFF
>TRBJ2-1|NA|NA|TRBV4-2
TGTGCCAGCAGCCAAATCTCGAGCATAGATGAGCAGTTCTTC
CASSQISSIDEQFF
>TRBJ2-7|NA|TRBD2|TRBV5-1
TGCGCCAGCAGCTCCCAGACTAGCGGCTACGAGCAGTACTTC
CASSSQTSGYEQYF
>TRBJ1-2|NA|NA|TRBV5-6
TGTGCCAGCAGCTTGTTAAACAGGGCCAGGTTATATGGCTACACCTTC
CASSLLNRARLYGYTF
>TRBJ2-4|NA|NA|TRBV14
TGTGCCAGCAGCCAAGGTTCTACTCTCAAAAACATTCAGTACTTC
CASSQGSTLKNIQYF
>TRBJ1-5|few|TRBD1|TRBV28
TGTGCCAGCAGTTACCGACAGGGGAGTCAGCCCCAGCATTTT
CASSYRQGSQPQHF
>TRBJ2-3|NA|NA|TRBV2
TGTGCCAGCAGTGAGAGATCTAGCACAGATACGCAGTATTTT
CASSERSSTDTQYF
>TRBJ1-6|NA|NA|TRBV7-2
TGTGCCAGCAGCTTGTCGGGGTTCGGTTCACCCCTCCACTTT
CASSLSGFGSPLHF
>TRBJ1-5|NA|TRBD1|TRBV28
TGTGCCAGCAGATTGCCAGGGGGAGCCCAGCATTTT
CASRLPGGAQHF
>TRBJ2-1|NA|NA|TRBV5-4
TGTGCCAGCAGCCCTGGAGCTCCTTCCTACAATGAGCAGTTCTTC
CASSPGAPSYNEQFF
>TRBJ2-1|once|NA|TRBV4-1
TGCGCAGGGAAACTAGCTATAGGGGACAATGAGCAGTTCTTC
CAGKLAIGDNEQFF
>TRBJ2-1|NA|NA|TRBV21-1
TGTGCCAGCAGCAAAAAAGACCCGGACTTAATTGACTTTGAGCAGTTCTTC
CASSKKDPDLIDFEQFF
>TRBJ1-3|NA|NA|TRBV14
TGTGCCAGCAGCCAAGATGGCCTCACAGGGACTGGAAACACCATATATTTT
CASSQDGLTGTGNTIYF
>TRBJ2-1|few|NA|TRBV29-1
TGCAGCGTTGGGGCTGACAGGTTGGAGACAAGAGAGCAGTTCTTC
CSVGADRLETREQFF
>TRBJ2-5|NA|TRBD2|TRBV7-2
TGTGCCAGCAGTTCTGCGGAGCCGGGGGGGAGAGAGACCCAGTACTTC
CASSSAEPGGRETQYF
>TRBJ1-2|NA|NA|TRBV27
TGTGCCAGCAGCCTCAGGGGAAGCTATGGCTACACCTTC
CASSLRGSYGYTF
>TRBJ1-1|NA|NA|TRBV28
TGTGCCAGCAGACTAACAGGGAACACTGAAGCTTTCTTT
CASRLTGNTEAFF
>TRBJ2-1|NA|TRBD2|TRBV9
TGTGCCAGCAGCGCTCGCGGGACTACCCTTGGGCAGGAGCAGTTCTTC
CASSARGTTLGQEQFF
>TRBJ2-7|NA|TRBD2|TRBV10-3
TGTGCCATCAGTAAAACCAGCGGGAGTGGTTACGAGCAGTACTTC
CAISKTSGSGYEQYF
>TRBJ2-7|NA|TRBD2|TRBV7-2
TGTGCCAGCAGTCGGTGGGCCTCTAGCGGGAGCTCCTACGAGCAGTACTTC
CASSRWASSGSSYEQYF
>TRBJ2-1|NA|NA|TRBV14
TGTGCCAGCAGCCAAGAAAGGGACTCCAGGACGCTTTACAATGAGCAGTTCTTC
CASSQERDSRTLYNEQFF
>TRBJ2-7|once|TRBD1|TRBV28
TGTGCCAGCAGTTTGTGGGGACCGGGACAGGGGGCCTACGAGCAGTACTTC
CASSLWGPGQGAYEQYF